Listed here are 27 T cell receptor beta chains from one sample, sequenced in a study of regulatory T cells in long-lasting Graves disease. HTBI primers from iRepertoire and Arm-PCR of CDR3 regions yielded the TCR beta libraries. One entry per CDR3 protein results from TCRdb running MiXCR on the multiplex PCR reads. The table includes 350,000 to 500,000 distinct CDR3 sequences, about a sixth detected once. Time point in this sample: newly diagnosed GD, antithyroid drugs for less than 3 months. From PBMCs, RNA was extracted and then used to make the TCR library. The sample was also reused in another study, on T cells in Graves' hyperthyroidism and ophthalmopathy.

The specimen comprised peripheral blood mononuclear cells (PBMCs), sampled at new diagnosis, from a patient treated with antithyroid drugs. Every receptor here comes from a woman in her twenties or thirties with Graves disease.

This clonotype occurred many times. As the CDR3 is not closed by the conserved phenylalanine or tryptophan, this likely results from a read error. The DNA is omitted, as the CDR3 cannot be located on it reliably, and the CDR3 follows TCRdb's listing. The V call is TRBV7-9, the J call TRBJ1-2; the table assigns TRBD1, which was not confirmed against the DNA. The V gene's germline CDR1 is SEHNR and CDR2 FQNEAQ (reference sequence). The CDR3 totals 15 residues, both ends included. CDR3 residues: CASSVPGTGDTLTDI.

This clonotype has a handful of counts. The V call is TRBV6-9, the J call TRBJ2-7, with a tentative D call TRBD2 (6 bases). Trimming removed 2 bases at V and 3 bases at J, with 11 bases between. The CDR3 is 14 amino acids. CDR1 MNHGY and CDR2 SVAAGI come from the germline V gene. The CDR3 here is CASSYGGIGYEQYF. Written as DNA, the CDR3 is TGTGCCAGCAGTTATGGGGGGATTGGCTACGAGCAGTACTTC.

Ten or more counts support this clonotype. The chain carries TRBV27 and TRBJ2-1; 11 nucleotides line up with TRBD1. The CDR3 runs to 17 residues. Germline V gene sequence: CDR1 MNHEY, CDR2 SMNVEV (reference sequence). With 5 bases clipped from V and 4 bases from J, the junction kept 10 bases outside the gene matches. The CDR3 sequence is CASSGVRGTGGYNEQFF. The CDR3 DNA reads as TGTGCCAGCAGTGGGGTCCGGGGGACAGGGGGTTACAATGAGCAGTTCTTC.

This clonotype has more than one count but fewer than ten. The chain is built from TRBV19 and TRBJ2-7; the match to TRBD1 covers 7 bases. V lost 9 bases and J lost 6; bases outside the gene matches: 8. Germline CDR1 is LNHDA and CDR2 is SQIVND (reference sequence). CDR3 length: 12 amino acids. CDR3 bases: TGTGCCAGCTCACAGGGGATCTCCGAGCAGTACTTC. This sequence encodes CASSQGISEQYF.

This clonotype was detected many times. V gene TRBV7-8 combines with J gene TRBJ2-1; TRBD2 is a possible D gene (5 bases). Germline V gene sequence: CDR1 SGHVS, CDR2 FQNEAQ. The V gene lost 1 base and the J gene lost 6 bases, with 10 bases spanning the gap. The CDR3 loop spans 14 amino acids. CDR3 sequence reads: CASSLGTGSNEQFF. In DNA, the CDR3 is TGTGCCAGCAGCTTAGGAACGGGGTCCAATGAGCAGTTCTTC.

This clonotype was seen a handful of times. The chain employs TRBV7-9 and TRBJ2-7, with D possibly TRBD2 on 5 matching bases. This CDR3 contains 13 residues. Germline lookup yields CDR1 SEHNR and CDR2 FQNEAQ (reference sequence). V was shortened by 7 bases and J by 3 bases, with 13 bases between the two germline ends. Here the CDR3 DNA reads TGTGCCAGCATCGGGATTACCGACTACGAGCAGTACTTC. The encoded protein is CASIGITDYEQYF.

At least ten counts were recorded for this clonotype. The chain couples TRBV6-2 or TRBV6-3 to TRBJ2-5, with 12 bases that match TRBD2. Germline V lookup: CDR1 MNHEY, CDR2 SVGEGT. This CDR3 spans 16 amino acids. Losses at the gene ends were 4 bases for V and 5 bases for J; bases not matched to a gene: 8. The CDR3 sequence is CASSSTSGSVWETQYF. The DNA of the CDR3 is TGTGCCAGCAGTTCGACTAGCGGGAGTGTTTGGGAGACCCAGTACTTC.

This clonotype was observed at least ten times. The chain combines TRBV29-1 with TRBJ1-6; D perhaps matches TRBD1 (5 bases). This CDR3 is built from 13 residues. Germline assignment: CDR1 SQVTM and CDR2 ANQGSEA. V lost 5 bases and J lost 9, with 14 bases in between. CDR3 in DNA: TGCAGCGTTTCCATAGGGGCCGCTTCACCCCTCCACTTT. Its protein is CSVSIGAASPLHF.

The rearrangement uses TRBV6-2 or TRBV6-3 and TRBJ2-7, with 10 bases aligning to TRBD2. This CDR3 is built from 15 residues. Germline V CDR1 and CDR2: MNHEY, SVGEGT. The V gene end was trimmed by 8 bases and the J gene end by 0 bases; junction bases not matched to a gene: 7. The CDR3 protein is CASGELAGSSYEQYF. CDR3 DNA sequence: TGTGCCAGCGGGGAACTAGCGGGGAGCTCCTACGAGCAGTACTTC.

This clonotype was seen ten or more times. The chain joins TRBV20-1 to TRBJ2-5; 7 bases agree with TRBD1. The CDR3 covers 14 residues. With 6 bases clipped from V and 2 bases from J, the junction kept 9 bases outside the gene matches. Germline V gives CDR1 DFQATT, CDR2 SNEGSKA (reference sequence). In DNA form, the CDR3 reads TGCAGTGCGCCACGCTGGGACAGACAAGAGACCCAGTACTTC. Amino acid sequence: CSAPRWDRQETQYF.

The chain's CDR3 is CASSHRGRRGYTF. In nucleotides, the CDR3 is TGTGCCAGCAGCCATCGTGGACGGCGAGGCTACACCTTC. The chain is built from TRBV3-1 and TRBJ1-2; D remains ambiguous. This CDR3 is built from 13 residues. The ends were cut back, 3 bases at V and 8 bases at J, with 13 bases in the middle. Germline loops: CDR1 LGHDT, CDR2 YNNKEL (reference sequence).

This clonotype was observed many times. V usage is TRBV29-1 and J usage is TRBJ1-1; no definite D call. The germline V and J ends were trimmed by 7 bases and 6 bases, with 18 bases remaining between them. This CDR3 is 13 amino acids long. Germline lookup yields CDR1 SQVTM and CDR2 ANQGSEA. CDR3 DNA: TGCAGCGGCCGCCCAATAGATCGGGCTGAAGCTTTCTTT. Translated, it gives CSGRPIDRAEAFF. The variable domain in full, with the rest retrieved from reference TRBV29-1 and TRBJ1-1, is SAVISQKPSRDICQRGTSLTIQCQVDSQVTMMFWYRQQPGQSLTLIATANQGSEATYESGFVIDKFPISRPNLTFSTLTVSNMSPEDSSIYLCSGRPIDRAEAFFGQGTRLTVV.

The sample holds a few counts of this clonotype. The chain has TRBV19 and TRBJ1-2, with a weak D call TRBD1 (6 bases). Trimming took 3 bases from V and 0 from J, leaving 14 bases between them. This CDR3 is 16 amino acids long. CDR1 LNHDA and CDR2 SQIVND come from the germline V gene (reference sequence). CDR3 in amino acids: CASSISLGQTNYGYTF. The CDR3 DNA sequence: TGTGCCAGTAGTATTTCCCTTGGACAGACTAACTATGGCTACACCTTC.

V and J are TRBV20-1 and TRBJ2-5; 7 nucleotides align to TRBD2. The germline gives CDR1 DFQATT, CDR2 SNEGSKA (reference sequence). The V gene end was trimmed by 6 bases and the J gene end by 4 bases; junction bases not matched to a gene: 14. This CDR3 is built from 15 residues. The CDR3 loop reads CSAPLGAGRGETQYF. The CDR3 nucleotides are TGCAGTGCCCCCCTAGGGGCAGGGAGGGGAGAGACCCAGTACTTC.

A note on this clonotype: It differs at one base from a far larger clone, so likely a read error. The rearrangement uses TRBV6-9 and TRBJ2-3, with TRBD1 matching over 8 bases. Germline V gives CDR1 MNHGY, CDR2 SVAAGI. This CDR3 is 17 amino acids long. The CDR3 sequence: CASSYRDRLPGTDAQYF. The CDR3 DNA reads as TGTGCCAGCAGTTACCGGGACAGGCTCCCCGGGACAGATGCGCAGTATTTT.

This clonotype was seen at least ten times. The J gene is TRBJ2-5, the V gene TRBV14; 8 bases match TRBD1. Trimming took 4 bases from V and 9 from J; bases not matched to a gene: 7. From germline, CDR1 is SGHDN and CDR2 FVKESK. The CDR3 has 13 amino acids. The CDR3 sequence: CASSLGQVGAQYF. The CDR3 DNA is TGTGCCAGCAGCCTGGGACAGGTTGGGGCCCAGTACTTC.

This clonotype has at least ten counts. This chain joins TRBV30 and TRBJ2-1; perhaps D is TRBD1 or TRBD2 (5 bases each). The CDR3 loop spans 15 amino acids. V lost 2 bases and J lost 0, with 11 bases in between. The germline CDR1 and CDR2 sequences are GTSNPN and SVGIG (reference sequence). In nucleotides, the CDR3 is TGTGCCTGGAGTTACGGGGCGAGCTCCTACAATGAGCAGTTCTTC. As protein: CAWSYGASSYNEQFF.

In DNA, the CDR3 is TGTGCCAGCTCACCTGAGGCGGCAGGGGCCAACGTCCTGACTTTC. Protein product: CASSPEAAGANVLTF. This chain connects TRBV18 to TRBJ2-6; D gene unclear. Germline CDR1 and CDR2: KGHSH and LQKENI. V was cut by 3 bases and J by 4 bases, with 10 bases left in between. The CDR3 is 15 residues long.

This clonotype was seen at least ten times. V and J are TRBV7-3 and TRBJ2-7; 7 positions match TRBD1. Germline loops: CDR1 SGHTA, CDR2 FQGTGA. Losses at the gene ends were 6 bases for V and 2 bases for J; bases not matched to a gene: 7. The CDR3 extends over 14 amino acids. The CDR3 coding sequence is TGTGCCAGCAGTCCGACAGGGTCCCCCTACGAGCAGTACTTC. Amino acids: CASSPTGSPYEQYF.

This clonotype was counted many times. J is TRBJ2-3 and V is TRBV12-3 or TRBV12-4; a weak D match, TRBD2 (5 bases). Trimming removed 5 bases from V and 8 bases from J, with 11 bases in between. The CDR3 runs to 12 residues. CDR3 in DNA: TGTGCCAGCAGTACCCGGGATAGTACGCAGTATTTT. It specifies CASSTRDSTQYF.

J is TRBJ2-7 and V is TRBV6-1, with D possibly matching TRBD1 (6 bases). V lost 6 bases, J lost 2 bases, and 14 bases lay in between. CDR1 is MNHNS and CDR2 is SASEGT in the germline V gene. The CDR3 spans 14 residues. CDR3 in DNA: TGTGCCAGCAGCAGACAGGTGAAAGCCTACGAGCAGTACTTC. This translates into CASSRQVKAYEQYF.

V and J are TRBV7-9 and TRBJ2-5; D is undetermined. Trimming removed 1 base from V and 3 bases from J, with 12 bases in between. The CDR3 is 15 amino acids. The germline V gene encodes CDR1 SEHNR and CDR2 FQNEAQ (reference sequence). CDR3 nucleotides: TGTGCCAGCAGCTTAGTTCGGCAGCGCGAAGAGACCCAGTACTTC. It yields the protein CASSLVRQREETQYF. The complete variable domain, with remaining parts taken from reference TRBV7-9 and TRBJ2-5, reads DTGVSQNPRHKITKRGQNVTFRCDPISEHNRLYWYRQTLGQGPEFLTYFQNEAQLEKSRLLSDRFSAERPKGSFSTLEIQRTEQGDSAMYLCASSLVRQREETQYFGPGTRLLVL.

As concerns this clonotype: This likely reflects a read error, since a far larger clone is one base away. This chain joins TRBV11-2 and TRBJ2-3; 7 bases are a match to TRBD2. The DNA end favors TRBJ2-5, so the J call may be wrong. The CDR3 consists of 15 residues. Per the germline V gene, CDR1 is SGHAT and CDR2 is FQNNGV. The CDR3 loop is CASSPTSEGPGTQYF. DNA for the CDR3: TGTGCCAGCAGCCCAACTAGCGAGGGTCCCGGGACCCAGTACTTC.

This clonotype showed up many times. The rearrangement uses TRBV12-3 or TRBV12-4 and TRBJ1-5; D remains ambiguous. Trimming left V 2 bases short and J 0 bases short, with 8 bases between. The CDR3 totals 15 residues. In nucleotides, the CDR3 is TGTGCCAGCAGTTTAATTCTAAGTAGCAATCAGCCCCAGCATTTT. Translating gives CASSLILSSNQPQHF.

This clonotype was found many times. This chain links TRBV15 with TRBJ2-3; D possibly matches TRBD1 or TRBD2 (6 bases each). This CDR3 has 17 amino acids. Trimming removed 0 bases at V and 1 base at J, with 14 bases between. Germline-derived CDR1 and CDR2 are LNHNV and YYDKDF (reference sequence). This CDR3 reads CATSRDGGGVGTDTQYF. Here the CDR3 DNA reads TGTGCCACCAGCAGAGATGGAGGGGGAGTTGGCACAGATACGCAGTATTTT. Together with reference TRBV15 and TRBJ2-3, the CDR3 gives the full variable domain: DAMVIQNPRYQVTQFGKPVTLSCSQTLNHNVMYWYQQKSSQAPKLLFHYYDKDFNNEADTPDNFQSRRPNTSFCFLDIRSPGLGDTAMYLCATSRDGGGVGTDTQYFGPGTRLTVL.

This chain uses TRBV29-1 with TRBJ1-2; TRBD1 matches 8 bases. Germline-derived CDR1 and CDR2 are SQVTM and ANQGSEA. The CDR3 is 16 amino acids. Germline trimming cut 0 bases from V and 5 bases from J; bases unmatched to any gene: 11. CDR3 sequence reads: CSVEDLGQGAWYGYTF. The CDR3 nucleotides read TGCAGCGTTGAAGATCTGGGGCAGGGGGCTTGGTATGGCTACACCTTC.

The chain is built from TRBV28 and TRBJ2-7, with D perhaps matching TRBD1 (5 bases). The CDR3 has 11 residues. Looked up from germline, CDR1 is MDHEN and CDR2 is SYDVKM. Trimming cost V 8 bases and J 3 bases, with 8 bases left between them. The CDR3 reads CASCRVYEQYF. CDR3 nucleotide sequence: TGTGCCAGCTGCAGGGTCTACGAGCAGTACTTC.